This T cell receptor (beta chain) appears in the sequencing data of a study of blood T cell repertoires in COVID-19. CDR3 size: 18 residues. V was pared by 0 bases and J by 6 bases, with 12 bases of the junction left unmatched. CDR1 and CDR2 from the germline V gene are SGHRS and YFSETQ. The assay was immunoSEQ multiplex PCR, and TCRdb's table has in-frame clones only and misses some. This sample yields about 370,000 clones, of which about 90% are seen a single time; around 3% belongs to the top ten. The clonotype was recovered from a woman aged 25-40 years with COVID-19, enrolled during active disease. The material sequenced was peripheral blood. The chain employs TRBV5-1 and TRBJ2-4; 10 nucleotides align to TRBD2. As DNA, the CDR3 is TGCGCCAGCAGCTTGGTCTTCAGCGGGGGGGATCTCAGAAACATTCAGTACTTC. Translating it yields CASSLVFSGGDLRNIQYF.